A selection of T cell receptor beta chains follows, all from one sample in a study of blood T cell repertoires in COVID-19. Only in-frame clones appear in the TCRdb table, and some are missing; sequencing was by immunoSEQ multiplex PCR. This sample yields fewer than 50,000 clones, of which about 70% are seen a single time; more than 55% belongs to the top ten. Specimen: peripheral blood. The receptors were gathered from a man older than 75 with acute or convalescent COVID-19. The CDR3 runs from the conserved cysteine through the conserved F or W. A D gene is named only where the DNA matches it firmly. Clone size is given for some rows only: seen once, a few or many times, or a class if the clone is expanded.

abundance | j_gene | d_gene | v_gene | CDR3aa | CDR3nt
NA | TRBJ2-3 | TRBD2 | TRBV29-1 | CSVEPQGLAVDTQYF | TGCAGCGTTGAGCCCCAAGGACTAGCGGTAGATACGCAGTATTTT
few | TRBJ2-7 | TRBD1 | TRBV30 | CAWSVQGGNYEQYF | TGTGCCTGGAGTGTACAAGGGGGCAACTACGAGCAGTACTTC
NA | TRBJ2-1 | TRBD2 | TRBV28 | CASSLWTSLSLVFF | TGTGCCAGCAGTTTATGGACTAGCCTCTCTTTGGTGTTCTTC
once | TRBJ2-2 | NA | TRBV7-8 | CASSLGFRASNGELFF | TGTGCCAGCAGCTTAGGATTCAGGGCGTCCAACGGGGAGCTGTTTTTT
NA | TRBJ2-2 | TRBD2 | TRBV7-2 | CASSLALREGPNTGELFF | TGTGCCAGCAGCTTAGCGTTGCGGGAGGGCCCTAACACCGGGGAGCTGTTTTTT
NA | TRBJ1-5 | TRBD1 | TRBV16 | CASSRRGQGNQPQHF | TGTGCCAGCAGCCGACGGGGACAGGGGAATCAGCCCCAGCATTTT
NA | TRBJ2-4 | TRBD2 | TRBV28 | CASSLDRGGRRPAKNIQYF | TGTGCCAGCAGTTTGGACAGAGGCGGGAGGAGGCCGGCCAAAAACATTCAGTACTTC
NA | TRBJ2-3 | NA | TRBV5-6 | CASSTGPSTDTQYF | TGTGCCAGCAGTACAGGGCCTAGCACAGATACGCAGTATTTT
NA | TRBJ1-2 | TRBD1 | TRBV3-1/TRBV3-2 | CASSPWTGGYDNYGYTF | TGTGCCAGCAGCCCCTGGACAGGGGGATACGATAACTATGGCTACACCTTC
NA | TRBJ1-3 | TRBD1 | TRBV19 | CAASSPQGASGNTIYF | TGTGCCGCCAGTAGTCCCCAGGGGGCTTCTGGAAACACCATATATTTT
NA | TRBJ2-1 | TRBD2 | TRBV2 | CASTQTSGRFNEQFF | TGTGCCAGCACCCAGACTAGCGGGAGATTCAATGAGCAGTTCTTC
NA | TRBJ2-2 | NA | TRBV18 | CASSPRAAANTGELFF | TGTGCCAGCTCACCCCGGGCAGCGGCGAACACCGGGGAGCTGTTTTTT
NA | TRBJ2-5 | TRBD2 | TRBV9 | CASSPLAGSGEETQYF | TGTGCCAGCAGCCCCCTAGCAGGTAGCGGGGAAGAGACCCAGTACTTC
NA | TRBJ2-3 | TRBD2 | TRBV27 | CASSPPGGRIPDTQYF | TGTGCCAGCAGTCCCCCTGGCGGGAGAATCCCAGATACGCAGTATTTT
NA | TRBJ1-5 | NA | TRBV7-4 | CASSLRRGPDGCQPQHF | TGTGCCAGCAGCTTAAGAAGAGGTCCTGATGGTTGTCAGCCCCAGCATTTT
NA | TRBJ2-3 | NA | TRBV7-9 | CASSLTFSGDTQYF | TGTGCCAGCAGCTTAACCTTTTCCGGAGATACGCAGTATTTT
NA | TRBJ1-1 | NA | TRBV11-2 | CASSLRQGGTEAFF | TGTGCCAGCAGCCTAAGGCAGGGTGGGACTGAAGCTTTCTTT
NA | TRBJ2-1 | TRBD2 | TRBV29-1 | CSVGPGLTGEGQFF | TGCAGCGTCGGCCCCGGCCTTACGGGGGAGGGGCAGTTCTTC
NA | TRBJ2-5 | TRBD1 | TRBV27 | CASSSRTGGYETQYF | TGTGCCAGCAGTTCCCGGACAGGGGGCTATGAGACCCAGTACTTC
NA | TRBJ1-1 | NA | TRBV6-4 | CASSVRLNTEAFF | TGTGCCAGCAGTGTCAGGTTGAACACTGAAGCTTTCTTT
NA | TRBJ2-1 | NA | TRBV5-1 | CASSLGTPFVYEQFF | TGCGCCAGCAGCTTGGGGACACCTTTTGTCTATGAGCAGTTCTTC
NA | TRBJ1-1 | NA | TRBV3-1/TRBV3-2 | CASSLKKGSTEAFF | TGTGCCAGCAGTTTGAAAAAGGGGTCCACTGAAGCTTTCTTT
few | TRBJ2-7 | NA | TRBV6-2/TRBV6-3 | CASSYSTASYEQYF | TGTGCCAGCAGTTACTCGACAGCCTCCTACGAGCAGTACTTC
NA | TRBJ2-7 | NA | TRBV7-2 | CASSPGLALEQYF | TGTGCCAGCAGCCCAGGACTGGCGCTAGAGCAGTACTTC
once | TRBJ1-4 | NA | TRBV19 | CASSISSTNEKLFF | TGTGCCAGTAGTATCTCGTCAACTAATGAAAAACTGTTTTTT
NA | TRBJ2-1 | NA | TRBV29-1 | CSVLSGVEQFF | TGCAGCGTTTTGTCTGGAGTTGAGCAGTTCTTC
NA | TRBJ2-5 | TRBD2 | TRBV9 | CASSGGGASGSAQYF | TGTGCCAGCAGCGGCGGGGGGGCTAGCGGTTCGGCCCAGTACTTC
NA | TRBJ1-1 | NA | TRBV19 | CASSTPQGSMNTEAFF | TGTGCCAGTAGTACTCCACAGGGTTCTATGAACACTGAAGCTTTCTTT
NA | TRBJ2-5 | NA | TRBV18 | CASSPGVGETQYF | TGTGCCAGCTCCCCGGGGGTAGGAGAGACCCAGTACTTC
NA | TRBJ1-5 | NA | TRBV9 | CASSVEDSTNQPQHF | TGTGCCAGCAGCGTAGAAGATAGCACCAATCAGCCCCAGCATTTT
few | TRBJ2-5 | TRBD2 | TRBV5-1 | CASSLVGLAAETQYF | TGCGCCAGCAGCTTGGTGGGACTAGCAGCAGAGACCCAGTACTTC
few | TRBJ2-1 | NA | TRBV19 | CASTGVQGYNEQFF | TGTGCCAGTACTGGGGTCCAGGGGTACAATGAGCAGTTCTTC
NA | TRBJ2-1 | TRBD1 | TRBV18 | CASSRQGAFNEQFF | TGTGCCAGCTCGAGGCAGGGGGCGTTCAATGAGCAGTTCTTC
NA | TRBJ2-3 | NA | TRBV5-1 | CASSPPQPGTDTQYF | TGCGCCAGCAGCCCCCCACAACCTGGCACAGATACGCAGTATTTT
NA | TRBJ2-1 | NA | TRBV7-3 | CASSLIAANNEQFF | TGTGCCAGCAGCTTAATAGCGGCCAACAATGAGCAGTTCTTC
NA | TRBJ1-6 | NA | TRBV28 | CASSLPRAGVNSPLHF | TGTGCCAGCAGTTTACCCAGGGCAGGAGTTAATTCACCCCTCCACTTT
NA | TRBJ1-2 | NA | TRBV9 | CASSVGQDYGYTF | TGTGCCAGCAGCGTAGGGCAGGACTATGGCTACACCTTC
NA | TRBJ2-5 | NA | TRBV10-3 | CAISESYQETQYF | TGTGCCATCAGTGAGTCCTACCAAGAGACCCAGTACTTC
NA | TRBJ2-5 | NA | TRBV11-1 | CASSTTREGFRTQYF | TGTGCCAGCAGCACGACTAGAGAAGGATTCCGGACCCAGTACTTC
NA | TRBJ2-7 | TRBD1 | TRBV7-2 | CASSPTPTGQGEQYF | TGTGCCAGCAGTCCTACCCCGACAGGGCAGGGAGAGCAGTACTTC
NA | TRBJ2-1 | TRBD2 | TRBV18 | CASSPQAGFNEQFF | TGTGCCAGCTCACCACAAGCGGGGTTCAATGAGCAGTTCTTC
NA | TRBJ2-3 | NA | TRBV7-2 | CASSLNVAGSTDTQYF | TGTGCCAGCAGCTTAAACGTTGCGGGAAGCACAGATACGCAGTATTTT
NA | TRBJ2-7 | NA | TRBV18 | CASSRGAGPTVF | TGTGCCAGCTCTCGGGGGGCAGGCCCGACTGTCTTC
NA | TRBJ2-7 | TRBD1 | TRBV28 | CASRGTGAVYEQYF | TGTGCCAGCAGAGGGACAGGGGCCGTCTACGAGCAGTACTTC
NA | TRBJ1-2 | NA | TRBV19 | CASSTTRTVRYRGYTF | TGTGCCAGTAGTACCACCCGGACAGTACGATATAGGGGCTACACCTTC
NA | TRBJ1-4 | TRBD1 | TRBV28 | CASRNRDRGATNEKLFF | TGTGCCAGCAGAAACCGGGACAGGGGGGCAACTAATGAAAAACTGTTTTTT